A selection of T cell receptor beta chains follows, all from one sample in a study of blood T cells in healthy people across ages. From the 5' RACE reads, TCRdb called clonotypes with MiXCR, one entry per CDR3 protein. Here the sample spans approximately 810,000 distinct CDR3 sequences, roughly 34% being singletons. Sequencing was done on a sample of blood. The receptor source for this set is a man aged 18 to 35 in good health. The CDR3 runs from the conserved cysteine through the conserved F or W. D genes are given only for firm matches. Expanded clones are given a class, and other clones once, few, many or no size at all.

v_gene,j_gene,d_gene,abundance,CDR3aa
TRBV11-1,TRBJ2-4,TRBD1,many,CASSLDRDDIQYF
TRBV28,TRBJ1-2,TRBD1,many,CASSSPDRDRVYTF
TRBV12-3/TRBV12-4,TRBJ1-1,.,few,CASSLTDTNTEAFF
TRBV7-9,TRBJ2-3,TRBD2,few,CASSLAPSSGGRTDTQYF
TRBV12-3/TRBV12-4,TRBJ1-4,.,many,CAILRVGEKLFF
TRBV6-6,TRBJ2-3,TRBD2,few,CASRVAGGRTDTQYF
TRBV5-6,TRBJ2-5,.,.,CASRTAGEAQYF
TRBV7-3,TRBJ1-1,.,few,CASSLTRVRQNTEAFF
TRBV20-1,TRBJ2-1,TRBD1,.,CSARDGGQGGHEQFF
TRBV14,TRBJ2-7,.,.,CASSQDLGRSTYRQYF
TRBV20-1,.,.,.,CSAPPTGQETQYF
TRBV12-3/TRBV12-4,TRBJ1-6,.,.,CASSSEDRSPLHF
TRBV6-2/TRBV6-3,TRBJ1-5,.,few,CASSDGKPQHF
TRBV20-1,TRBJ1-2,.,.,CSARDPVFGGYTF
TRBV9,TRBJ2-5,.,.,CASSGSGIEEETQYF
TRBV19,TRBJ2-7,.,many,CASSARYSYEQYF
TRBV5-1,TRBJ1-2,TRBD1,.,CASSYRTGEPNYGYTF
TRBV20-1,TRBJ2-5,.,.,CSAKDSAGETQYF
TRBV4-2,TRBJ2-2,.,.,CASSVSGGTGELFF
TRBV29-1,TRBJ1-1,.,.,CSGKGPGEAFF
TRBV7-3,TRBJ1-1,.,few,CASSLTPTRGDTEAFF
TRBV7-9,TRBJ2-7,.,.,CASSLAGVYSYNEQYF
TRBV30,TRBJ1-4,TRBD1,few,CAWSVQGPEKLFF
TRBV5-5,TRBJ1-1,.,.,CASSLPDGLQAFF
TRBV7-7,TRBJ2-6,TRBD1,.,CASSPRDSASGANVLTF
TRBV27,TRBJ2-1,TRBD1,few,CASSSDRDRLQFF
TRBV4-3,TRBJ2-5,.,.,CVSSQALGAAETQYF
TRBV5-1,TRBJ2-5,.,.,CASSLGVKEQYF
TRBV12-3/TRBV12-4,TRBJ2-3,.,.,CACSLDYSTDTQYF
TRBV12-3/TRBV12-4,TRBJ1-4,TRBD1,few,CASSLVRDRPNEKLFF
TRBV6-2/TRBV6-3,TRBJ2-7,.,once,CASSYSRSFSYEQYF
TRBV20-1,TRBJ1-1,.,few,CSATMTAMNTEAFF
TRBV7-9,TRBJ1-1,.,.,CASSLWERGSPEAFF
TRBV6-5,TRBJ1-6,.,.,CASKTTGYNSPLHF
TRBV5-1,TRBJ2-2,.,.,CASSLGPLANTGELFF
TRBV3-1,TRBJ2-4,TRBD1,.,CASSQEGRGPTKSIQYF
TRBV5-6,TRBJ2-3,.,.,CASSLMGVSTDTQYF
TRBV29-1,TRBJ2-1,.,many,CSAGWGAYNEQFF
TRBV12-3/TRBV12-4,TRBJ1-2,TRBD1,.,CASSIPTGGADGYTF
TRBV5-6,TRBJ1-2,TRBD1,few,CASSWGQGNGYTF
TRBV6-5,TRBJ2-1,.,few,CASRQGFSYNEQFF
TRBV7-9,TRBJ2-2,TRBD2,.,CASSPKRGTGELFF
TRBV4-1,TRBJ1-3,.,.,CASSLLGVSGNTIYF
TRBV12-3/TRBV12-4,TRBJ1-1,.,few,CASSLGLPLLSAFF
TRBV5-1,TRBJ2-1,.,.,CASSLGAGHYNEQFF
TRBV6-2/TRBV6-3,TRBJ1-2,.,.,CASSIPEGGYTF
TRBV7-2,.,TRBD1,few,CASSRDSTQETQFF
TRBV5-5,TRBJ1-1,.,few,CASSSTGQVMNTEAFF
TRBV12-3/TRBV12-4,TRBJ2-3,.,many,CASSLEGRTQYF
TRBV28,TRBJ2-3,TRBD1,few,CASSPRDRLLSTDTQYF
TRBV7-6,TRBJ2-1,TRBD1,.,CASSLEQGTNEQFF
TRBV5-5,TRBJ2-2,.,.,CASSFQAGDIGELFF
TRBV21-1,TRBJ2-5,.,.,CASSSQGRQGNTQYF
TRBV7-8,TRBJ2-3,.,few,CASSLSPPDTQYF
TRBV5-1,TRBJ1-5,.,.,CASSLAEGSNQPQHF
TRBV29-1,.,TRBD2,.,CSVGHDVAGGAGTQYF